These 16 T cell receptor beta chains originate from one sample sequenced in a study of PD-L1 blockade in urothelial cancer. Sequenced by immunoSEQ multiplex PCR; TCRdb stores in-frame clones only, minus some. The profile covers about 51,000 clones, with about 82% appearing a single time and approximately 23% taken by the ten largest. Time point in this sample: pretreatment peripheral blood. Sequencing was performed on PBMCs, taken around atezolizumab (anti-PD-L1) treatment. All receptors come from a man aged 55 to 70 with urothelial cancer.

The chain recombines TRBV5-1 with TRBJ1-3; possible D gene TRBD1, 6 bases. The germline gives CDR1 SGHRS, CDR2 YFSETQ. The CDR3 runs 15 residues. Deletions cut 4 bases from V and 3 bases from J, with 14 bases between. This CDR3 is CASSPGGGGGNTIYF. The DNA for the CDR3 is TGCGCCAGCAGCCCTGGAGGGGGGGGTGGAAACACCATATATTTT.

The rearrangement uses TRBV5-6 and TRBJ1-1; D is ambiguous. The germline CDR1 and CDR2 sequences are SGHDT and YYEEEE. V gave up 6 bases and J gave up 1 base, with 16 bases separating them. The CDR3 spans 15 residues. The CDR3 protein is CASTPWARQNTEAFF. The CDR3 DNA reads TGTGCCAGCACCCCCTGGGCACGTCAGAACACTGAAGCTTTCTTT.

This chain connects TRBV5-1 to TRBJ2-5; D gene uncertain. Germline assignment: CDR1 SGHRS and CDR2 YFSETQ. This CDR3 has 17 residues. The V end lost 0 bases, the J end lost 0 bases, and 15 bases lay between the germline ends. The CDR3 region is CASSLGLSQAYQETQYF. In nucleotides, the CDR3 is TGCGCCAGCAGCTTGGGGCTCAGCCAGGCGTACCAAGAGACCCAGTACTTC. Using reference TRBV5-1 and TRBJ2-5 for the parts outside the CDR3, the full variable domain is KAGVTQTPRYLIKTRGQQVTLSCSPISGHRSVSWYQQTPGQGLQFLFEYFSETQRNKGNFPGRFSGRQFSNSRSEMNVSTLELGDSALYLCASSLGLSQAYQETQYFGPGTRLLVL.

V and J are TRBV5-6 and TRBJ2-2, with 8 bases aligning to TRBD1. Per the germline V gene, CDR1 is SGHDT and CDR2 is YYEEEE. This CDR3 has 13 amino acids. V shed 2 bases, J shed 6 bases, and the junction held 0 bases outside the gene matches. The CDR3 coding sequence is TGTGCCAGCAGCTTACAGGGGGCCGGGGAGCTGTTTTTT. Its protein is CASSLQGAGELFF.

The V call is TRBV5-1, the J call TRBJ1-1; D is unclear. Germline V CDR1 and CDR2: SGHRS, YFSETQ. The CDR3 spans 13 residues. Deletions cut 6 bases from V and 5 bases from J, with 14 bases between. The CDR3 loop is CASTPEEETEAFF. The DNA of the CDR3 is TGCGCCAGCACCCCCGAGGAGGAAACTGAAGCTTTCTTT.

The chain recombines TRBV6-5 with TRBJ2-1; the D gene is possibly TRBD2 (6 bases). The CDR3 is 15 residues long. V was pared by 6 bases and J by 4 bases, with 16 bases between. The germline V gene has CDR1 MNHEY and CDR2 SVGAGI. CDR3 DNA: TGTGCCAGCAGGGGCCCTGGGGGGACTTACAATGAGCAGTTCTTC. As protein: CASRGPGGTYNEQFF.

The chain couples TRBV2 to TRBJ2-2, with D unresolved. V gave up 7 bases and J gave up 8 bases, with 17 bases separating them. CDR3 length equals 14 residues. CDR1 and CDR2 (germline): SNHLY, FYNNEI. The CDR3 here is CASTLAVGAGELFF. In DNA, the CDR3 is TGTGCCAGCACTCTCGCGGTAGGAGCGGGGGAGCTGTTTTTT.

The V gene is TRBV20-1, the J gene TRBJ2-5; D is ambiguous. Trimming cost V 6 bases and J 3 bases, with 8 bases left between them. The CDR3 sequence is 11 residues long. Germline CDR1 DFQATT, CDR2 SNEGSKA (reference sequence). The CDR3 DNA reads TGCAGTGCCACTAAGAAAGAGACCCAGTACTTC. Residues: CSATKKETQYF.

The chain employs TRBV7-2 and TRBJ2-7; the D is unclear. V was pared by 3 bases and J by 0 bases, with 3 bases between. CDR1 is SGHTA, CDR2 FQGNSA, per germline. CDR3 length: 12 amino acids. The CDR3 DNA is TGTGCCAGCAGCTTGAGCTCCTACGAGCAGTACTTC. This encodes CASSLSSYEQYF.

The J gene is TRBJ2-7, the V gene TRBV12-5; D perhaps matches TRBD1 (5 bases). The CDR3 has 17 residues. V shed 0 bases and J shed 1 base, with 16 bases lying between them. Per the germline V gene, CDR1 is LGHNT and CDR2 is FRNRAP. For the CDR3, the DNA is TGTGCTAGTGGTTTGGTAGGTGGGCAGGGAACGTCCTACGAGCAGTACTTC. Encoded protein: CASGLVGGQGTSYEQYF.

J is TRBJ1-4 and V is TRBV7-2, with D hard to call. The CDR3 is 14 residues long. Trimming left V 0 bases short and J 5 bases short, with 7 bases between. Germline V gene sequence: CDR1 SGHTA, CDR2 FQGNSA. The CDR3 DNA follows: TGTGCCAGCAGCTTAGCGGGCCGGAATGAAAAACTGTTTTTT. This codes for CASSLAGRNEKLFF.

The chain links TRBV6-5 to TRBJ2-4; 8 bases match TRBD2. The CDR3 has 15 amino acids. J lost 6 bases, V lost 0 bases, and 4 bases had no gene match. The germline CDR1 and CDR2 sequences are MNHEY and SVGAGI. The CDR3 coding sequence is TGTGCCAGCAGTTACTCCGTACTAGCGGCAAACATTCAGTACTTC. The encoded protein is CASSYSVLAANIQYF.

V is TRBV6-5 and J is TRBJ1-2; D perhaps matches TRBD1 (5 bases). V was shortened by 5 bases and J by 8 bases, with 15 bases between the two germline ends. This CDR3 contains 13 residues. The germline CDR1 and CDR2 sequences are MNHEY and SVGAGI. Here the CDR3 reads CASSPTDQGGYTF. CDR3 sequence (DNA): TGTGCCAGCAGTCCGACAGACCAAGGCGGCTACACCTTC.

This clone was seen a few times. This chain uses TRBV5-1 with TRBJ2-7, with a possible D match to TRBD2 (6 bases). The CDR3 sequence is 14 residues long. Germline lookup yields CDR1 SGHRS and CDR2 YFSETQ. Trimming pared 2 bases from V and 6 bases from J, leaving 15 bases between. CDR3 in DNA: TGCGCCAGCAGCTTCCAGACTAGTTCCCCCGAGCAGTACTTC. It is translated as CASSFQTSSPEQYF.

The V call is TRBV7-6, the J call TRBJ2-2; D might be TRBD2 (6 bases). The CDR3 extends over 15 amino acids. The ends were cut back, 5 bases at V and 5 bases at J, with 15 bases in the middle. Germline CDR1 and CDR2: SGHVS and FNYEAQ. CDR3 amino acids: CASSNTGTWTGELFF. The CDR3, as DNA: TGTGCCAGCAGCAACACCGGGACTTGGACCGGGGAGCTGTTTTTT.

V and J are TRBV9 and TRBJ1-2, with a weak D call TRBD1 (5 bases). Trimming pared 0 bases from V and 6 bases from J, leaving 6 bases between. CDR1 and CDR2 (germline): SGDLS, YYNGEE. The CDR3 consists of 12 residues. The CDR3 DNA is TGTGCCAGCAGCGTAGCCAGGGATGGCTACACCTTC. It encodes CASSVARDGYTF.